A single sample is the source of the 4 T cell receptor beta chains below, sequenced in a study of cytomegalovirus exposure and HLA in healthy donors. The PCR contained 60 Vbeta and 13 Jbeta primers. Data came from immunoSEQ multiplex PCR; TCRdb stores just in-frame clones and leaves some out. In the table there are about 170,000 clones, approximately 72% of which are singletons. The specimen was PBMCs. Receptor source: a human donor in good health.

This rearrangement joins TRBV15 to TRBJ1-6; maybe TRBD1 (6 bases). The CDR3 consists of 14 residues. CDR1 and CDR2 from the germline V gene are LNHNV and YYDKDF (reference sequence). Trimming cost V 0 bases and J 8 bases, with 8 bases left between them. CDR3 nucleotides: TGTGCCACCAGCAGAGAGGGGGCGGATTCACCCCTCCACTTT. Its translation: CATSREGADSPLHF.

V and J are TRBV9 and TRBJ1-1; tentatively, D is TRBD1 (6 bases). The ends were cut back, 1 base at V and 3 bases at J, with 16 bases in the middle. The CDR3 totals 16 residues. In germline, CDR1 is SGDLS, CDR2 YYNGEE. This CDR3 is CASSVSSRGADTEAFF. The DNA for the CDR3 is TGTGCCAGCAGCGTATCTTCACGGGGGGCGGACACTGAAGCTTTCTTT.

The gene calls are TRBV5-5 and TRBJ1-1; TRBD1 aligns across 9 bases. The CDR3 length is 18 residues. Germline loops: CDR1 SGHKS, CDR2 YYEKEE (reference sequence). V shed 4 bases and J 0 bases; nucleotides not matched to a gene: 13. The CDR3 reads CASSALLGTGTMNTEAFF. The CDR3 DNA is TGTGCCAGCAGCGCGCTTTTGGGGACAGGGACCATGAACACTGAAGCTTTCTTT.

This chain connects TRBV7-2 to TRBJ2-7, with D uncertain. Germline-derived CDR1 and CDR2 are SGHTA and FQGNSA. This CDR3 has 15 residues. The V end lost 0 bases, the J end lost 1 base, and 10 bases lay between the germline ends. The CDR3 loop is CASSLAPQNSYEQYF. The CDR3 DNA sequence: TGTGCCAGCAGCTTAGCGCCGCAGAATTCCTACGAGCAGTACTTC.